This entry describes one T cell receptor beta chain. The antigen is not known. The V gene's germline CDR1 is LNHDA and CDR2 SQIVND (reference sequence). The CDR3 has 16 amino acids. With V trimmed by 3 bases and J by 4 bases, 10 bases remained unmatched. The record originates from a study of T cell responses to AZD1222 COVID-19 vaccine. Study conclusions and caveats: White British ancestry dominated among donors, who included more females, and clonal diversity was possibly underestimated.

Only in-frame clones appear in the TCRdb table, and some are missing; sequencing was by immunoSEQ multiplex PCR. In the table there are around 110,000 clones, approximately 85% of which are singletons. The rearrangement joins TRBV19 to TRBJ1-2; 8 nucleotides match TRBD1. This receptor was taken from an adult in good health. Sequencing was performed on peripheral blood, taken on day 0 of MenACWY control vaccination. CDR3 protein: CASSMVQTGAPYGYTF. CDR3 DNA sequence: TGTGCCAGTAGTATGGTCCAGACAGGGGCGCCCTATGGCTACACCTTC.